This entry is about one T cell receptor beta chain. Sequenced by immunoSEQ multiplex PCR; TCRdb stores in-frame clones only, minus some. The top ten clones hold about 0.57% of a sample with roughly 400,000 clones, about 92% of them seen once. Among Cohort 3 donors, those recovered had two negative PCRs, clearance, or symptom resolution. These data come from a study of blood T cell repertoires in COVID-19. Background on the study: Samples came from the United States, Italy and Spain, spanning acute and convalescent COVID-19. The analysed material was cDNA or gDNA that came from T cells, B-cell-depleted T cells, or PBMCs.

This CDR3 comprises 15 residues. Germline loops: CDR1 MGHRA, CDR2 YSYEKL. The J segment lost 6 bases and the V segment lost 2 bases, leaving 4 bases of the junction unmatched. The chain employs TRBV4-1 and TRBJ1-5; 10 positions agree with TRBD1. Sequencing was done on a sample of PBMCs or T cells enriched from blood (not recorded which). This sequence originates from a man in his late teens or twenties who had recovered from COVID-19. The CDR3 coding sequence is TGCGCCAGCAGCCAATCGACAGGGGGCAGTCAGCCCCAGCATTTT. Its translation: CASSQSTGGSQPQHF.